What follows is one T cell receptor beta chain and its context. Its antigen is not known. This entry comes from a study of shared clonotypes between healthy human individuals. Partitioning of CD4+ cells yielded a CD45RA+ naive subset and a CD45RA-negative memory subset. The data were produced by immunoSEQ multiplex PCR, yet TCRdb's version contains in-frame clones alone and is incomplete. Of 2 million to 2.5 million clones in the sample, 85% to 95% were seen once. This CDR3 spans 13 amino acids. V shed 2 bases and J shed 3 bases, with 8 bases lying between them. From germline, CDR1 is MDHEN and CDR2 SYDVKM. Study conclusions and caveats: As a rule, naive subsets had a larger estimated richness than memory subsets. Non-shared clonotypes were found to have lower generation probabilities than the clonotypes that were shared by all four of the sorted-subset donors.

The receptor was derived from a young man in good health. Some clones in this sample may be carry-over from other donors' samples. This rearrangement joins TRBV28 to TRBJ2-7; D gene unclear. Sequencing was carried out using naive CD4+ T cells from PBMCs. As for subset: CD45RA+ positively selected. This CDR3 reads CASSLQRIYEQYF. CDR3 in DNA: TGTGCCAGCAGTTTACAAAGAATCTACGAGCAGTACTTC.